The 14 T cell receptor beta chains below come from one sample, sequenced in a study of cytomegalovirus exposure and HLA in healthy donors. PCR involved 60 Vbeta and 13 Jbeta primers. This table comes from immunoSEQ multiplex PCR, and its TCRdb copy is limited to in-frame clones, with some not included. The sample yields 190,000 or so clones, 75% to 85% seen once. What was sequenced was PBMCs. These receptors were obtained from a girl between 5 and 17 years old in good health and CMV-seropositive.

The chain carries TRBV25-1 and TRBJ2-7; TRBD1 agrees at 8 bases. The V segment lost 3 bases and the J segment 5 bases; nucleotides outside the gene matches: 12. CDR3 size: 16 residues. Germline V gene sequence: CDR1 MGHDK, CDR2 SYGVNS. The CDR3, as DNA: TGTGCCAGCAGTGACAATGTCGCCAGGGGGCCCAACGAGCAGTACTTC. This encodes CASSDNVARGPNEQYF.

The chain uses TRBV19 and TRBJ2-5, with D possibly TRBD2 on 5 matching bases. Germline V gene lookup returns CDR1 LNHDA and CDR2 SQIVND (reference sequence). The V end was cut by 9 bases, the J end by 1 base, with 15 bases between. The CDR3 contains 14 residues. CDR3 in amino acids: CASSLLARQETQYF. In DNA form, the CDR3 reads TGTGCCAGCTCCCTCCTAGCCCGCCAAGAGACCCAGTACTTC. Using reference TRBV19 and TRBJ2-5 for the parts outside the CDR3, the full variable domain is DGGITQSPKYLFRKEGQNVTLSCEQNLNHDAMYWYRQDPGQGLRLIYYSQIVNDFQKGDIAEGYSVSREKKESFPLTVTSAQKNPTAFYLCASSLLARQETQYFGPGTRLLVL.

This clone was seen a few times. This rearrangement joins TRBV27 to TRBJ2-1; tentative D call: TRBD2 (7 bases). Trimming took off 3 bases at V and 3 bases at J, with 12 bases between the two ends. Per germline, CDR1 MNHEY and CDR2 SMNVEV (reference sequence). The CDR3 runs 15 residues. DNA for the CDR3: TGTGCCAGCAGTTTGGAAGGGGGGGACTACAATGAGCAGTTCTTC. It encodes CASSLEGGDYNEQFF.

The V call is TRBV4-3, the J call TRBJ2-2; no firm D call. The germline CDR1 and CDR2 sequences are LGHNA and YSLEER. V dropped 1 base and J dropped 8 bases, with 5 bases sitting between them. The CDR3 is 12 residues long. The CDR3 DNA sequence: TGCGCCAGCAGCCAAGTCCAAGGGGAGCTGTTTTTT. It specifies CASSQVQGELFF.

This clone was detected once. The gene calls are TRBV27 and TRBJ2-7; TRBD1 might be the D (6 bases). This CDR3 is built from 13 residues. Germline CDR1 reads MNHEY; CDR2 reads SMNVEV (reference sequence). Trimming left V 3 bases short and J 2 bases short, with 8 bases between. CDR3 sequence reads: CASSFAGAYEQYF. The CDR3 DNA is TGTGCCAGCAGTTTTGCAGGGGCCTACGAGCAGTACTTC.

The CDR3 region is CASSQDPGGGSYGYTF. CDR3 DNA: TGCGCCAGCAGCCAAGATCCGGGCGGGGGGAGCTATGGCTACACCTTC. The chain has TRBV4-1 and TRBJ1-2; perhaps TRBD1 as D (5 bases). V lost 0 bases and J lost 4, with 15 bases in between. This CDR3 is built from 16 residues. CDR1 and CDR2 (germline): MGHRA, YSYEKL.

This chain links TRBV5-1 with TRBJ1-3; D possibly corresponds to TRBD1 (6 bases). Germline V gene sequence: CDR1 SGHRS, CDR2 YFSETQ. V was cut by 7 bases and J by 4 bases, with 9 bases left in between. This CDR3 is built from 12 residues. The CDR3 sequence: CASGGSGNTIYF. In nucleotides, the CDR3 is TGCGCCAGCGGGGGCTCCGGAAACACCATATATTTT.

The genes are TRBV18 and TRBJ2-7; 15 bases are a match to TRBD2. V shed 3 bases, J shed 6 bases, and the junction held 9 bases outside the gene matches. The CDR3 runs 17 residues. Germline values: CDR1 KGHSH, CDR2 LQKENI. CDR3 loop: CASSPAGLAGGLLEQYF. The CDR3 DNA reads TGTGCCAGCTCACCCGCCGGACTAGCGGGGGGGCTTCTCGAGCAGTACTTC.

The chain uses TRBV7-9 and TRBJ2-2; 10 bases are shared with TRBD1. Germline CDR1 SEHNR, CDR2 FQNEAQ (reference sequence). CDR3 length: 18 amino acids. The junction had 5 bases not matched to a gene; V was cut back by 1 base and J by 0 bases. The CDR3: CASSLVWTGGSNTGELFF. In DNA form, the CDR3 reads TGTGCCAGCAGCTTAGTATGGACAGGGGGTTCGAACACCGGGGAGCTGTTTTTT.

The V gene is TRBV6-1, the J gene TRBJ2-2; 11 bases match TRBD2. The CDR3 contains 16 residues. In germline, CDR1 is MNHNS, CDR2 SASEGT. V lost 1 base and J lost 8; bases outside the gene matches: 6. Here the CDR3 reads CASSEVAGGLVGELFF. The DNA of the CDR3 is TGTGCCAGCAGTGAAGTAGCGGGGGGGCTAGTGGGGGAGCTGTTTTTT.

This chain connects TRBV4-3 to TRBJ2-3; D gene uncertain. V lost 0 bases and J lost 5, with 6 bases in between. CDR3 length equals 13 residues. Germline loops: CDR1 LGHNA, CDR2 YSLEER. The CDR3 DNA reads TGCGCCAGCAGCCAAGAGAGGTTAGATACGCAGTATTTT. As protein: CASSQERLDTQYF.

The J gene is TRBJ2-7, the V gene TRBV11-2; 8 nucleotides align to TRBD2. The CDR3 runs 14 residues. Trimming cost V 3 bases and J 0 bases; bases outside gene matches: 1. Germline CDR1 and CDR2: SGHAT and FQNNGV. DNA of the CDR3: TGTGCCAGCAGCTTTGGGACTAGCTCCTACGAGCAGTACTTC. This codes for CASSFGTSSYEQYF.

V usage is TRBV14 and J usage is TRBJ2-2, with a possible D match to TRBD2 (5 bases). The V gene lost 3 bases and the J gene lost 2 bases, with 7 bases spanning the gap. Germline V lookup: CDR1 SGHDN, CDR2 FVKESK. The CDR3 sequence is 14 residues long. The CDR3 here is CASSQGVNTGELFF. The CDR3, as DNA: TGTGCCAGCAGCCAGGGAGTTAACACCGGGGAGCTGTTTTTT.

The J gene is TRBJ2-7, the V gene TRBV6-1, with 10 bases that match TRBD1. V shed 4 bases and J 3 bases; nucleotides not matched to a gene: 6. In germline, CDR1 is MNHNS, CDR2 SASEGT. CDR3 length: 15 amino acids. CDR3 coding DNA: TGTGCCAGCAGTGCCTATGGGGACAGGGGCTACGAGCAGTACTTC. Translated, it gives CASSAYGDRGYEQYF.